A single sample is the source of the 9 T cell receptor beta chains below, sequenced in a study of blood T cells in healthy people across ages (dated by TCRdb to the mid-2010s). The receptor library was made with 5' RACE. The reads were generated on an Illumina HiSeq 2500. The second PCR ran for about 6 to 12 cycles and used a J-beta primer mix along with a sample-barcoded 5' primer. Starting from the raw public reads, TCRdb applied fastp trimming at Q25, assembled clones with MiXCR and retained in-frame beta chains. CDR3 protein duplicates are merged, each entry listing the most common genes and DNA. The sample includes approximately 780,000 distinct CDR3 sequences, with about 26% observed a single time. The top ten clonotypes cover 3% of the sample. These data were also filed under a second study, of T cells of mothers and their children.

The sequenced sample was blood. Every receptor here comes from a boy aged 5-17 years in good health.

This sequence joins TRBV28 and TRBJ2-6, with D possibly matching TRBD1 (7 bases). Between the trimmed V and J ends, which lost 7 bases and 3 bases, there was a span of 13 bases. CDR1 is MDHEN, CDR2 SYDVKM, per germline. The CDR3 sequence is 15 residues long. The CDR3 here is CASNGGGRGANVLTF. Written as DNA, the CDR3 is TGTGCCAGCAATGGAGGGGGCCGTGGGGCCAACGTCCTGACTTTC.

This chain links TRBV7-2 with TRBJ1-3, with no clear D. V was clipped by 3 bases and J by 4 bases, with 16 bases between them. This CDR3 contains 16 residues. CDR1 is SGHTA, CDR2 FQGNSA, per germline. In DNA, the CDR3 is TGTGCCAGCAGCTTCGGCTCAACCCGTAAAGGAAACACCATATATTTT. Translation gives CASSFGSTRKGNTIYF.

The table lists this clonotype with a few counts. The chain links TRBV7-2 to TRBJ1-5; tentative D call: TRBD1 (5 bases). The germline gives CDR1 SGHTA, CDR2 FQGNSA. CDR3 length: 14 amino acids. V lost 3 bases to trimming and J lost 8 bases, with 14 bases between them. CDR3 loop: CASSLERGMKPQHF. CDR3 DNA sequence: TGTGCCAGCAGCTTGGAGCGGGGGATGAAGCCCCAGCATTTT.

The table lists this clonotype with many counts. The germline gene is not matched at one end of the junction; a read error may be the cause. V and J are TRBV5-1 and TRBJ2-5; D remains unclear. Per germline, CDR1 SGHRS and CDR2 YFSETQ. The CDR3 has 11 residues. The CDR3 reads CASSFEETQYF. The DNA of the CDR3 is TGTGCCAGCAGCTTTGAGGAGACCCAGTACTTC.

This sequence joins TRBV2 and TRBJ2-1, with 10 bases lining up with TRBD2. The CDR3 is made up of 15 amino acids. The trim removed 8 bases at V and 7 bases at J, leaving 11 bases unmatched. Germline CDR1 reads SNHLY; CDR2 reads FYNNEI. The CDR3, as DNA: TGTGCCAGCGGATCTCCTAGCGGGGGCGGGAATGAGCAGTTCTTC. Its translation: CASGSPSGGGNEQFF.

CDR3 sequence: CASREGLQETQYF. The CDR3 DNA sequence: TGTGCCAGCAGGGAGGGGTTACAAGAGACCCAGTACTTC. This chain links TRBV6-2 or TRBV6-3 with TRBJ2-5; D might be TRBD2 (6 bases). Germline-derived CDR1 and CDR2 are MNHEY and SVGEGT. V gave up 6 bases and J gave up 2 bases, with 10 bases separating them. This CDR3 contains 13 residues.

The V call is TRBV7-2, the J call TRBJ2-5, with unresolved D. The closer fit of TRBJ2-7 to the DNA end suggests the J call may be wrong. CDR1 is SGHTA, CDR2 FQGNSA, per germline. The CDR3 is 15 amino acids. CDR3 bases: TGTGCCAGCAGACGCCGCCTCTTAGGTCCCTACGAGCAGTACTTC. It translates to CASRRRLLGPYEQYF.

The chain recombines TRBV27 with TRBJ1-3; D ambiguous. Germline-derived CDR1 and CDR2 are MNHEY and SMNVEV (reference sequence). CDR3 size: 13 residues. Trimming cost V 4 bases and J 4 bases, with 8 bases left between them. CDR3 nucleotides: TGTGCCAGCAGTTGGGCAGCCGGAAACACCATATATTTT. Its translation is CASSWAAGNTIYF.

V is TRBV20-1 and J is TRBJ2-5, with 7 bases that match TRBD2. The CDR3 totals 13 residues. Germline V CDR1 and CDR2: DFQATT, SNEGSKA (reference sequence). V shed 6 bases, J shed 2 bases, and the junction held 6 bases outside the gene matches. As DNA, the CDR3 is TGCAGTGCAGACGGGACTACTCAAGAGACCCAGTACTTC. Translated: CSADGTTQETQYF.